This T cell receptor beta chain was identified during a study of blood T cell repertoires in COVID-19. Overall study context: The United States, Italy and Spain supplied acute and convalescent COVID-19 samples. PBMCs, B-cell-depleted T cells, or T cells were the source of the cDNA or gDNA that made up the material.

In the source study's methods: Estimated nucleated cell counts came from reference gene primer amplification. Using immunoSEQ multiplex PCR, the repertoire was profiled, and TCRdb retains in-frame clones only, with some absent. V and J calls and clone size are as listed in that table; D and trimming were resolved from the DNA. The table has tens of thousands of clones, over 65% seen once. This CDR3 spans 17 amino acids. CDR1 LGHDT and CDR2 YNNKEL come from the germline V gene (reference sequence). Unmatched junction bases numbered 8, after V lost 4 bases and J lost 0 bases. Sequencing was carried out using peripheral blood. This chain links TRBV3-1 (or the pseudogene TRBV3-2) with TRBJ1-2; TRBD1 aligns across 10 bases. The origin of this receptor is a woman aged 70-85 years with acute or convalescent COVID-19. CDR3 amino acids: CASSPRQGAYTNYGYTF. The CDR3 DNA is TGTGCCAGCAGCCCCCGACAGGGGGCCTATACTAACTATGGCTACACCTTC.